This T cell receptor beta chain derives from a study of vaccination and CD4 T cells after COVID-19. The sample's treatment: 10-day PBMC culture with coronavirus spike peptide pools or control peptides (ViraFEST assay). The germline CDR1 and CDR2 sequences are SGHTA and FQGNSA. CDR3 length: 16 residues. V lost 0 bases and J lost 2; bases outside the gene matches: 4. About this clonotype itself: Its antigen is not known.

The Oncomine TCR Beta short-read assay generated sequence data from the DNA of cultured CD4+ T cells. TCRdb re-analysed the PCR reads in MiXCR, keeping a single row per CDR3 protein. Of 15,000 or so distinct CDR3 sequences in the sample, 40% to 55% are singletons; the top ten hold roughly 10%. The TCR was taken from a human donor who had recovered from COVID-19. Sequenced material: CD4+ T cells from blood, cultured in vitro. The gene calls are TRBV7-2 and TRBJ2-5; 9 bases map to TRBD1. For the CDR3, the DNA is TGTGCCAGCAGCTTAGCGACAGGGGGGAGACAAGAGACCCAGTACTTC. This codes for CASSLATGGRQETQYF.